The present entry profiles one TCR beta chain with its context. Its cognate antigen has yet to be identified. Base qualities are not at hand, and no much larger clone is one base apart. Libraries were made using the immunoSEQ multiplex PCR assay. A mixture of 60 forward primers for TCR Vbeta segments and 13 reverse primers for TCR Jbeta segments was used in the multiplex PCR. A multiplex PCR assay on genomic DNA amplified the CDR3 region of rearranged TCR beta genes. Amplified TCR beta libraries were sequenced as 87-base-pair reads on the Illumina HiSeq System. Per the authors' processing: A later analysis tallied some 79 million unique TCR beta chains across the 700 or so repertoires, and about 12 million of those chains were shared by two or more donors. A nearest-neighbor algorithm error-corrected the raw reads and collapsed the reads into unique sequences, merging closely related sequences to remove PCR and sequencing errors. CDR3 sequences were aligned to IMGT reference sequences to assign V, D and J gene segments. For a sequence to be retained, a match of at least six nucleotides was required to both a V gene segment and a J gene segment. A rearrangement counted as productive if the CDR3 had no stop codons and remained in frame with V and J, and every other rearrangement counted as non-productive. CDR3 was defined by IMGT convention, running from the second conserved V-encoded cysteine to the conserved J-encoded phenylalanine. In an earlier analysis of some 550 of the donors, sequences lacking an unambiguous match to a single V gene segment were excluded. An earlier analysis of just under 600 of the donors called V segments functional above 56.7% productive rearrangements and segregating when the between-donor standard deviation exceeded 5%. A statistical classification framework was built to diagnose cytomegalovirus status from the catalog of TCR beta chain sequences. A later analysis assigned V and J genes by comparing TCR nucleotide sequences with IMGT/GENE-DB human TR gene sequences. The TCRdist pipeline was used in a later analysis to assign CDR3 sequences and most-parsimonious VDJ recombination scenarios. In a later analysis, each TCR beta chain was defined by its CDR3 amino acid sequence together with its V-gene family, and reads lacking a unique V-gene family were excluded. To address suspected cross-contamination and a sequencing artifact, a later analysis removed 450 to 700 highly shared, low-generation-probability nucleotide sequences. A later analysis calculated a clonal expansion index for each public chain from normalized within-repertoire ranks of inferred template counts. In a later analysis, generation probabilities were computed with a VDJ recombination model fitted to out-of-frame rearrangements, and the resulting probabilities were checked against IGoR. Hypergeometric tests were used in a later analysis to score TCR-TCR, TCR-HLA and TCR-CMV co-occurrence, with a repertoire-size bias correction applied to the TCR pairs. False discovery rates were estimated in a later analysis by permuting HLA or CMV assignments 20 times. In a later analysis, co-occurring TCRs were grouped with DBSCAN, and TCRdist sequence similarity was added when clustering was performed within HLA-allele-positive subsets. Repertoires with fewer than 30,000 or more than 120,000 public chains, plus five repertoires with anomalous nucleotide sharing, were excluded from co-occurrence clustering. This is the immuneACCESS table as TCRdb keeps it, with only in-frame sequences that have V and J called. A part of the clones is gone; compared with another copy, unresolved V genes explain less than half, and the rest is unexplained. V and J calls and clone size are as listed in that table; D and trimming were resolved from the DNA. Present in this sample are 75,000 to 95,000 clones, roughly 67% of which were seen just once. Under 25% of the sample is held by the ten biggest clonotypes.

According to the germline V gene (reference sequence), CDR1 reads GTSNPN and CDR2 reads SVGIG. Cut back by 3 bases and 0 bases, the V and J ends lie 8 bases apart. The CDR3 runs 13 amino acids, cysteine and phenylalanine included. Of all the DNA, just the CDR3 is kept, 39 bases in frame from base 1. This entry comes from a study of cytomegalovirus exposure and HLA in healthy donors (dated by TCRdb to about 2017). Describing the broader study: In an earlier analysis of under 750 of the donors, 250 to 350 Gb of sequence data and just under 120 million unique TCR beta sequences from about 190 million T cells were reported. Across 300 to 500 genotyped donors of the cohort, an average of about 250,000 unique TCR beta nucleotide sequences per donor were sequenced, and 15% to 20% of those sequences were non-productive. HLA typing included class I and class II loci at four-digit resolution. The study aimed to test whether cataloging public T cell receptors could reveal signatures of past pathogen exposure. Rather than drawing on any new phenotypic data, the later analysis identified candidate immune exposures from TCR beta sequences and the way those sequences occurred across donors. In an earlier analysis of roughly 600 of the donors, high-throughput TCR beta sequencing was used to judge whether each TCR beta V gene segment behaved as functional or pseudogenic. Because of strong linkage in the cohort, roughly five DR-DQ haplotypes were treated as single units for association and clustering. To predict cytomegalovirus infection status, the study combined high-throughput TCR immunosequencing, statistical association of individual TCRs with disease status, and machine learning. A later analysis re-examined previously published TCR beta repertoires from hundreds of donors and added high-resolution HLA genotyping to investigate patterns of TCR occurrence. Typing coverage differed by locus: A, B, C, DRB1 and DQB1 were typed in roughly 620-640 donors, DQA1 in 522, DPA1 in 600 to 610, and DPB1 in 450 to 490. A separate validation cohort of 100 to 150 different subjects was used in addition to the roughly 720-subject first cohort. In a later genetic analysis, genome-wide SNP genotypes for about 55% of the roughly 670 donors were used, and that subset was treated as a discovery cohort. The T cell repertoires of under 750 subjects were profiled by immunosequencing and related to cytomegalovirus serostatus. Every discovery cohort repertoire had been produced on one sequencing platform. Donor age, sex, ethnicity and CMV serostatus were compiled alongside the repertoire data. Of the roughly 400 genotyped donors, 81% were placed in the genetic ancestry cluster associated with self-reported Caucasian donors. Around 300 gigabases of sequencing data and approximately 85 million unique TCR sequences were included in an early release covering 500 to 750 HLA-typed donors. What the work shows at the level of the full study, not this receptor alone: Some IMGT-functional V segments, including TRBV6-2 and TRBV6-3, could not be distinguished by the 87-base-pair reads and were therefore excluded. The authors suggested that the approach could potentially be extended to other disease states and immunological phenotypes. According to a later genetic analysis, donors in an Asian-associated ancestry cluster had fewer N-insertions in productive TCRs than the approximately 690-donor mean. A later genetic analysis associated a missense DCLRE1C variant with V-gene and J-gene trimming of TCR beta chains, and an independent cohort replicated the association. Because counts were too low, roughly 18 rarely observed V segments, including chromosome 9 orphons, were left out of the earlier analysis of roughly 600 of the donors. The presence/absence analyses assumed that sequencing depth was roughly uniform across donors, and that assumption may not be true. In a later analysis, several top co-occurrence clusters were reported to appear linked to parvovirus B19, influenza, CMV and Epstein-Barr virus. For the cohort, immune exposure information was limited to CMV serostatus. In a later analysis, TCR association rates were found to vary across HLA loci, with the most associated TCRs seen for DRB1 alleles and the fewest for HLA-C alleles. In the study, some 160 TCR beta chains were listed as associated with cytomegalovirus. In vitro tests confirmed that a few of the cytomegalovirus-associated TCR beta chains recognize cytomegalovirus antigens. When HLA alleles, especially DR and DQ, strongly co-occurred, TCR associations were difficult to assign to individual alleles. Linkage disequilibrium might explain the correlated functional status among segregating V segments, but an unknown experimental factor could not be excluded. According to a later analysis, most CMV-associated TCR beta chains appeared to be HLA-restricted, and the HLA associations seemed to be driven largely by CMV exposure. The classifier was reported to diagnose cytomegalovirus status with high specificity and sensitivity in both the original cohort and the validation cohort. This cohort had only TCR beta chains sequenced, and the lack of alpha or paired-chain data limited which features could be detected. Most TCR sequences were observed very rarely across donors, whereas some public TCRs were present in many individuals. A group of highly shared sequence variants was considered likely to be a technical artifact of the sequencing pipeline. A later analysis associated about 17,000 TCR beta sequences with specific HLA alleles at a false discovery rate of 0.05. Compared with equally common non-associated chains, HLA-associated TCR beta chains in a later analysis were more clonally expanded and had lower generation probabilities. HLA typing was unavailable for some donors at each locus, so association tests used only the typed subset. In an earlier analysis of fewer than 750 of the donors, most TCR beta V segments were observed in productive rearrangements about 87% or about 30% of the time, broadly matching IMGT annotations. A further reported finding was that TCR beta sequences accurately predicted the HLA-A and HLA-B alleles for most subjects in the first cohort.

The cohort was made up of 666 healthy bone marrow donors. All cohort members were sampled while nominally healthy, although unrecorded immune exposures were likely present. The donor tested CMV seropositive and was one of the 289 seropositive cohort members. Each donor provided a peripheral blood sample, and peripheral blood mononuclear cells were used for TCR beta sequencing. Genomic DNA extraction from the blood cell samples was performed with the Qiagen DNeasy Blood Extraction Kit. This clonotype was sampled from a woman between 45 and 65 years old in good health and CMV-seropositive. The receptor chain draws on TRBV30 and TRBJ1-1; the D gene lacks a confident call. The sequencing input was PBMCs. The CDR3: CAWSPGMNTEAFF. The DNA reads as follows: TGTGCCTGGAGCCCAGGTATGAACACTGAAGCTTTCTTT.